The 26 T cell receptor beta chains given below trace back to one sample, sequenced in a study of T cells expressing NK-cell markers. TCRdb derives one entry per CDR3 protein from the 5' RACE reads, leaving out DNA. The clone table shows 300,000 to 450,000 distinct CDR3 sequences, with the ten largest holding 5.2%. Material: blood T cells: a sorted CD56 or NKG2C T cell subset, CD4+ or CD8+ T cells, or bulk PBMC T cells (not recorded which). Receptors were obtained from a man aged 18-70 years in good health.

The CDR3 protein is CASNLQGPSYEQYF. This rearrangement joins TRBV2 to TRBJ2-7; TCRdb's assignment of TRBD1 cannot be checked, as there is no DNA. Germline CDR1 SNHLY, CDR2 FYNNEI. This CDR3 is 14 amino acids long.

The chain has TRBV20-1 and TRBJ2-3; TCRdb gives TRBD1 as the D gene, but with no DNA this cannot be confirmed. The V gene's germline CDR1 is DFQATT and CDR2 SNEGSKA (reference sequence). This CDR3 region has 14 residues. The CDR3 is CSARVYGAADTQYF.

The chain couples TRBV3-1 to TRBJ2-3; TCRdb's D call, TRBD1, is unchecked because there is no DNA. The CDR3 sequence is 17 residues long. The germline V gene has CDR1 LGHDT and CDR2 YNNKEL (reference sequence). The CDR3 is CASSPALGGGPTDTQYF.

V is TRBV16 and J is TRBJ2-3. Germline V gene data show CDR1 as KGHSY and CDR2 as FQNENV. The CDR3 runs 14 residues. CDR3 protein: CASSPQTELDTQYF.

The rearrangement links TRBV28 to TRBJ2-3; TCRdb names TRBD1, which stays unverified in the absence of DNA. The CDR3 totals 15 residues. Germline CDR1 is MDHEN and CDR2 is SYDVKM. The CDR3 loop reads CASSSPGGVPDTQYF.

The chain is built from TRBV4-2 and TRBJ1-4. The CDR3 has 14 amino acids. Germline loops: CDR1 LGHNA, CDR2 YNFKEQ. The CDR3 reads CASRLGATNEKLFF.

This chain connects TRBV11-2 to TRBJ2-3; TCRdb lists TRBD1, though no DNA is available to test this call. Germline V CDR1 and CDR2: SGHAT, FQNNGV. This CDR3 has 15 residues. The chain's CDR3 is CASRPGTGVKDTQYF.

The chain is built from TRBV19 and TRBJ2-4; without DNA, the TCRdb call of TRBD1 cannot be checked. Germline V CDR1 and CDR2: LNHDA, SQIVND (reference sequence). The CDR3 is made up of 17 amino acids. CDR3: CATSKMGQVLAKNIQYF. The full variable domain, in which reference TRBV19 and TRBJ2-4 provide the parts outside the CDR3, is DGGITQSPKYLFRKEGQNVTLSCEQNLNHDAMYWYRQDPGQGLRLIYYSQIVNDFQKGDIAEGYSVSREKKESFPLTVTSAQKNPTAFYLCATSKMGQVLAKNIQYFGAGTRLSVL.

The V gene is TRBV19, the J gene TRBJ1-1; the TCRdb D gene call, TRBD1, has no DNA to confirm it. Germline CDR1 LNHDA, CDR2 SQIVND (reference sequence). The CDR3 sequence is 16 residues long. The CDR3 sequence: CASSNLGGSKNTEAFF. Drawing the rest from reference TRBV19 and TRBJ1-1, the complete variable domain is DGGITQSPKYLFRKEGQNVTLSCEQNLNHDAMYWYRQDPGQGLRLIYYSQIVNDFQKGDIAEGYSVSREKKESFPLTVTSAQKNPTAFYLCASSNLGGSKNTEAFFGQGTRLTVV.

The chain has TRBV7-3 and TRBJ2-3. There are 15 residues in the CDR3. Looked up from germline, CDR1 is SGHTA and CDR2 is FQGTGA. CDR3 region: CASSLIGLDTDTQYF.

V gene TRBV7-9 combines with J gene TRBJ1-3; the D call from TCRdb, TRBD1, cannot be confirmed without DNA. The CDR3 length is 16 residues. Per the germline V gene, CDR1 is SEHNR and CDR2 is FQNEAQ (reference sequence). The CDR3 spells CASSLARGSPGNTIYF.

The chain is built from TRBV12-3 or TRBV12-4 and TRBJ2-6; the D call from TCRdb, TRBD1, cannot be confirmed without DNA. The CDR3 loop spans 19 amino acids. The CDR3 sequence: CASSSMIGRGRSGANVLTF.

V and J are TRBV7-2 and TRBJ2-3; TCRdb picks TRBD1, but there is no DNA to check that call. This CDR3 has 16 amino acids. Per germline, CDR1 SGHTA and CDR2 FQGNSA. The chain's CDR3 is CASSPRGIRSTDTQYF. The full variable domain, completed using reference TRBV7-2 and TRBJ2-3, is GAGVSQSPSNKVTEKGKDVELRCDPISGHTALYWYRQSLGQGLEFLIYFQGNSAPDKSGLPSDRFSAERTGGSVSTLTIQRTQQEDSAVYLCASSPRGIRSTDTQYFGPGTRLTVL.

This sequence joins TRBV7-2 and TRBJ1-4; TCRdb outputs TRBD1, but without DNA this stays unchecked. CDR1 and CDR2 from the germline V gene are SGHTA and FQGNSA. The CDR3 length is 15 residues. The CDR3 region is CASSIRAGSNEKLFF.

The chain carries TRBV7-9 and TRBJ2-3; TCRdb's D call, TRBD1, is unchecked because there is no DNA. Germline V lookup: CDR1 SEHNR, CDR2 FQNEAQ (reference sequence). CDR3 length: 16 amino acids. CDR3 region: CASSPSTGRVTDTQYF. Drawing the rest from reference TRBV7-9 and TRBJ2-3, the complete variable domain is DTGVSQNPRHKITKRGQNVTFRCDPISEHNRLYWYRQTLGQGPEFLTYFQNEAQLEKSRLLSDRFSAERPKGSFSTLEIQRTEQGDSAMYLCASSPSTGRVTDTQYFGPGTRLTVL.

The genes are TRBV3-1 and TRBJ2-3; the TCRdb call, TRBD2, lacks DNA for checking. This CDR3 is 15 amino acids long. Germline CDR1 LGHDT, CDR2 YNNKEL (reference sequence). CDR3 in amino acids: CASSLGLAPPDTQYF.

The chain is built from TRBV9 and TRBJ1-1; TCRdb selects TRBD1, and the lack of DNA leaves this call unchecked. This CDR3 is 17 amino acids long. CDR1 SGDLS and CDR2 YYNGEE come from the germline V gene. The CDR3 reads CASSVGGTGARGTEAFF.

The chain uses TRBV27 and TRBJ1-5. The germline CDR1 and CDR2 sequences are MNHEY and SMNVEV (reference sequence). The length of the CDR3 is 14 residues. CDR3 in amino acids: CASTIGDYNQPQHF.

The chain joins TRBV28 to TRBJ1-4; as DNA is missing, the TRBD1 call by TCRdb cannot be tested. This CDR3 comprises 16 residues. Germline CDR1 MDHEN, CDR2 SYDVKM. The chain's CDR3 is CASSLLGRGRNEKLFF.

The rearrangement links TRBV12-5 to TRBJ2-5; lacking DNA, the TRBD1 call made by TCRdb goes unchecked. The CDR3 length is 16 residues. Germline lookup yields CDR1 LGHNT and CDR2 FRNRAP. The chain's CDR3 is CASGFEEGGNQETQYF.

V gene TRBV29-1 combines with J gene TRBJ2-1; TCRdb designates TRBD1, a call that cannot be tested without DNA. Germline CDR1 and CDR2: SQVTM and ANQGSEA. The CDR3 runs 14 residues. The CDR3 region is CSALARRGVDEQFF.

The chain has TRBV25-1 and TRBJ2-1; TCRdb indicates TRBD1, and absent DNA this call remains unverified. The germline V gene encodes CDR1 MGHDK and CDR2 SYGVNS. This CDR3 contains 13 residues. The CDR3 spells CASSEPTGNEQFF.

V usage is TRBV3-1 and J usage is TRBJ2-4; with no DNA, the TCRdb D assignment of TRBD2 cannot be verified. The CDR3 consists of 13 residues. Germline-derived CDR1 and CDR2 are LGHDT and YNNKEL (reference sequence). The CDR3 sequence: CASSRASGGIQYF.

This sequence joins TRBV11-1 and TRBJ2-5. The CDR3 covers 12 residues. Germline V gene lookup returns CDR1 SGHAT and CDR2 FQDESV (reference sequence). CDR3 in amino acids: CASSLVETTQYF.

This sequence joins TRBV12-5 and TRBJ2-6; without DNA, the TCRdb call of TRBD1 cannot be checked. From germline, CDR1 is LGHNT and CDR2 FRNRAP. CDR3 size: 17 residues. CDR3 sequence: CASGPRTGSSGANVLTF. Full variable domain (rest looked up from reference TRBV12-5 and TRBJ2-6): DARVTQTPRHKVTEMGQEVTMRCQPILGHNTVFWYRQTMMQGLELLAYFRNRAPLDDSGMPKDRFSAEMPDATLATLKIQPSEPRDSAVYFCASGPRTGSSGANVLTFGAGSRLTVL.

The chain uses TRBV28 and TRBJ2-1; TCRdb names TRBD1, which stays unverified in the absence of DNA. CDR1 MDHEN and CDR2 SYDVKM come from the germline V gene. This CDR3 contains 15 residues. The CDR3 protein is CASRTDRFLANEQFF.